The rows below give T cell receptor beta chains drawn from one sample of a study of human T cells and chemical hapten exposure. One entry per CDR3 protein, called by TCRdb with MiXCR from the RACE reads. The repertoire holds about 82,000 distinct CDR3 sequences, with 10% to 15% as singletons. The sequenced sample was whole blood, obtained in connection with sensitization to the hapten diphenylcyclopropenone (DPC). These receptor sequences come from a woman in her 50s with alopecia areata. Some clones in this sample may be carry-over from other donors' samples. Both conserved end residues are part of each CDR3. Only part of the rows carry a size: once, few, many, or a class if the clone is expanded.

J: TRBJ1-5; size: -; V: TRBV7-2; CDR3: CASSLGPSLVNQPQHF
J: TRBJ2-7; size: many; V: TRBV27; CDR3: CASSNLITGGVGQYF
J: TRBJ2-1; size: -; V: TRBV6-4; CDR3: CASSDSTSGPVNEQFF
J: TRBJ1-2; size: -; V: TRBV12-3/TRBV12-4; CDR3: CAITARDSSNYGYTF
J: TRBJ2-1; size: few; V: TRBV12-3/TRBV12-4; CDR3: CASTRSSSYNEQFF
J: TRBJ1-3; size: many; V: TRBV10-3; CDR3: CAIKDSLSGNTIYF
J: TRBJ2-1; size: medium-sized; V: TRBV20-1; CDR3: CSATVPGLDYNEQFF
J: TRBJ2-7; size: -; V: TRBV14; CDR3: CASSQSSGTGGYEQYF
J: TRBJ2-1; size: -; V: TRBV7-6; CDR3: CASSLRGSNEQFF
J: TRBJ2-6; size: many; V: TRBV11-2; CDR3: CASSFVRSGANVLTF
J: TRBJ1-1; size: -; V: TRBV12-3/TRBV12-4; CDR3: CASSPSWLGREAFF
J: TRBJ2-3; size: many; V: TRBV20-1; CDR3: CSARSRQGGPDTQYF
J: TRBJ1-4; size: -; V: TRBV11-2; CDR3: CASSGQENEKLFF
J: TRBJ2-7; size: few; V: TRBV29-1; CDR3: CSVEDRGDEQYF
J: TRBJ2-3; size: many; V: TRBV11-2; CDR3: CASSGLAGGPDTQYF
J: TRBJ2-7; size: many; V: TRBV20-1; CDR3: CSARALAGVGYEQYF
J: TRBJ2-5; size: -; V: TRBV7-8; CDR3: CASSLFAKVHETQYF
J: TRBJ1-1; size: -; V: TRBV7-9; CDR3: CASSLTGTTYDRDFF
J: TRBJ1-1; size: many; V: TRBV2; CDR3: CASREAERIMNTEAFF
J: TRBJ1-1; size: few; V: TRBV10-1; CDR3: CASSVGNSPEAFF
J: TRBJ2-3; size: -; V: TRBV27; CDR3: CASSLQGATDTQYF
J: TRBJ1-5; size: many; V: TRBV3-1; CDR3: CASSQDAGNQPQHF
J: TRBJ2-1; size: -; V: TRBV6-6; CDR3: CASSLDSYNEQFF
J: TRBJ1-2; size: few; V: TRBV5-1; CDR3: CASSSYYDVYGYTF
J: TRBJ2-2; size: few; V: TRBV5-4; CDR3: CASRPGLAANTGELFF
J: TRBJ2-7; size: few; V: TRBV9; CDR3: CASSVDFGRPPYEQYF
J: TRBJ2-7; size: few; V: TRBV7-2; CDR3: CASSLSSTYEQYF
J: TRBJ2-4; size: -; V: TRBV20-1; CDR3: CSASLGHTKNIQYF
J: TRBJ2-7; size: many; V: TRBV12-3/TRBV12-4; CDR3: CASSLRAGGHPYEQYF